This record concerns one T cell receptor beta chain sequence. Antigen specificity is unknown. The V gene end was trimmed by 7 bases and the J gene end by 4 bases; junction bases not matched to a gene: 15. The CDR3 loop spans 18 amino acids. The V gene's germline CDR1 is SQVTM and CDR2 ANQGSEA. This sample is drawn from a study of post-analysis software for immune sequencing data. Findings and caveats of the study: Significantly decreased normalized Chao1 diversity was recorded for multiple sclerosis patients relative to controls. Among a few TRBV segments more frequent in patients than controls were TRBV5-6, TRBV5-1 and TRBV20-1.

cDNA libraries of TCR beta carried unique molecular identifiers. The source material, about 0.9 to 11 million T cells, gave rise to roughly 0.5 million cDNA molecules. TCRdb reprocessed the PCR reads with MiXCR, giving one entry per CDR3 protein. The table lists roughly 540,000 distinct CDR3 sequences, around a third of them singletons. This TCR was recovered from a girl aged 2-17 years with multiple sclerosis. Sequenced: blood. This chain connects TRBV29-1 to TRBJ2-2; 13 positions match TRBD2. CDR3 sequence reads: CSGLIILAGGLTTGELFF. The CDR3 DNA is TGCAGCGGTCTGATCATACTAGCGGGGGGGCTGACCACCGGGGAGCTGTTTTTT.